These 9 T cell receptor beta chains share one sample of origin, sequenced in a study of early T cells in non-severe SARS-CoV-2 infection. TCRdb reprocessed the 5' RACE reads with MiXCR, giving one entry per CDR3 protein. The table shows 60,000 to 75,000 distinct CDR3 sequences, with about 10% occurring only once. Input material: whole blood. The receptors stem from an adult who was a healthcare worker with PCR-confirmed SARS-CoV-2 infection or an uninfected control (not recorded which).

There are a few counts of this clonotype. The CDR3 coding sequence is TGCAGTGCGACGCCCATAGCGGGAGGGCCAGATACGCAGTATTTT. Amino acid sequence: CSATPIAGGPDTQYF. This chain joins TRBV20-1 and TRBJ2-3, with 11 bases fitting TRBD2. The CDR3 is 15 residues long. Per the germline V gene, CDR1 is DFQATT and CDR2 is SNEGSKA (reference sequence). Trimming took 6 bases from V and 4 from J; bases not matched to a gene: 9.

At least ten counts were recorded for this clonotype. The V gene is TRBV28, the J gene TRBJ2-1; 10 bases agree with TRBD2. CDR1 is MDHEN, CDR2 SYDVKM, per germline. After removal of 5 bases from V and 2 bases from J, the junction contained 9 bases not matched to a gene. The CDR3 loop spans 17 amino acids. In DNA form, the CDR3 reads TGTGCCAGCAGTCTAATCTTAGCGGGGGGCCCCTACAATGAGCAGTTCTTC. Protein product: CASSLILAGGPYNEQFF.

The J gene is TRBJ2-5, the V gene TRBV2, with TRBD2 identical over 14 bases. CDR1 and CDR2 (germline): SNHLY, FYNNEI. There are 15 residues in the CDR3. Germline trimming cut 3 bases from V and 5 bases from J; bases unmatched to any gene: 2. DNA for the CDR3: TGTGCCAGCAGTGACGGACTAGCGGGAGGCGAGACCCAGTACTTC. Protein sequence: CASSDGLAGGETQYF.

The genes are TRBV6-2 or TRBV6-3 and TRBJ2-7; TRBD1 agrees at 9 bases. Per germline, CDR1 MNHEY and CDR2 SVGEGT. This CDR3 has 14 amino acids. V lost 5 bases and J lost 5; bases outside the gene matches: 7. The CDR3 reads CASSTRRDRDEQYF. Here the CDR3 DNA reads TGTGCCAGCAGTACTAGACGGGACAGGGACGAGCAGTACTTC.

This clonotype was found a few times. This chain links TRBV24-1 with TRBJ2-5; D gene ambiguous. Germline V gene sequence: CDR1 KGHDR, CDR2 SFDVKD. The CDR3 consists of 15 residues. V was clipped by 1 base and J by 1 base, with 9 bases between them. CDR3 DNA sequence: TGTGCCACCAGTGATTTTAGTAACACCCAAGAGACCCAGTACTTC. Amino acids: CATSDFSNTQETQYF.

This chain links TRBV9 with TRBJ2-1, with D perhaps matching TRBD1 (5 bases). There are 16 residues in the CDR3. Germline lookup yields CDR1 SGDLS and CDR2 YYNGEE. Trimming took 4 bases from V and 3 from J, leaving 17 bases between them. The CDR3 bases are TGTGCCAGCAGCACAAAAGCAAGGGGCAACTACAATGAGCAGTTCTTC. This sequence encodes CASSTKARGNYNEQFF.

The chain recombines TRBV20-1 with TRBJ2-7; D tentatively fits TRBD1 or TRBD2 (5 bases each). Trimming took 6 bases from V and 3 from J, leaving 21 bases between them. This CDR3 is 15 amino acids long. The germline gives CDR1 DFQATT, CDR2 SNEGSKA (reference sequence). CDR3 region: CSAPSPGAGSYEQYF. Here the CDR3 DNA reads TGCAGTGCCCCAAGTCCCGGGGCCGGAAGCTACGAGCAGTACTTC.

The chain employs TRBV6-2 or TRBV6-3 and TRBJ1-1; no clear D. The V gene lost 2 bases and the J gene lost 3 bases, with 7 bases spanning the gap. The germline CDR1 and CDR2 sequences are MNHEY and SVGEGT. The CDR3 length is 13 residues. The CDR3 DNA follows: TGTGCCAGCAGTTACATGAAGTACACTGAAGCTTTCTTT. This gives the protein CASSYMKYTEAFF.

This clonotype has a count of ten or more. This chain joins TRBV20-1 and TRBJ1-1; D ambiguous. CDR1 and CDR2 (germline): DFQATT, SNEGSKA (reference sequence). Between the trimmed V and J ends, which lost 6 bases and 5 bases, there was a span of 19 bases. The CDR3 contains 14 residues. CDR3: CSAPTMGRGTEAFF. The CDR3 DNA sequence: TGCAGTGCCCCAACGATGGGGAGAGGAACTGAAGCTTTCTTT.